Listed below are T cell receptor beta chains from one sample, sequenced in a study of T cells after yellow fever vaccination. TCRdb reprocessed the 5' RACE reads with MiXCR, giving one entry per CDR3 protein. The profile shows a few hundred thousand distinct CDR3 sequences, roughly 7% of them singletons. This specimen was PBMCs, taken roughly 46 days after the first yellow fever vaccination. The receptors shown here come from a man between 18 and 35 years old who received the YFV17D yellow fever vaccine. Each CDR3 is given with its conserved first and last residue. D genes are given only for firm matches. The size entry is marked missing in some rows and otherwise reads once, few, many or a size class.

D gene | J gene | V gene | clone size | CDR3 DNA | CDR3 protein
- | TRBJ2-1 | TRBV6-2/TRBV6-3 | many | TGTGCCAGCGGACTATCCATCTCCTACAATGAGCAGTTCTTC | CASGLSISYNEQFF
TRBD1 | TRBJ2-7 | TRBV7-2 | many | TGTGCCAGCAGCTTCCAGTGGGGACAGACCTACGAGCAGTACTTC | CASSFQWGQTYEQYF
- | TRBJ2-7 | TRBV7-2 | - | TGTGCCAGCAGCTTAATCCGGGGAATCTACGAGCAGTACTTC | CASSLIRGIYEQYF
TRBD1 | TRBJ1-2 | TRBV5-1 | few | TGCGCCAGCAGCTCTAAGACTCGGGACAGAAACTATGGCTACACCTTC | CASSSKTRDRNYGYTF
- | TRBJ1-2 | TRBV5-5 | many | TGTGCCAGCAGCACCCCGCGAGGGAGCTATGGCTACACCTTC | CASSTPRGSYGYTF
TRBD1 | TRBJ2-1 | TRBV7-3 | few | TGTGCCAGCAGCCGTGGGGGACAGGGTACCTACAATGAGCAGTTCTTC | CASSRGGQGTYNEQFF
- | TRBJ1-2 | TRBV14 | few | TGTGCCAGCAGCCCCCGCGGGACCGCTCCTCGGGTCTATGGCTACACCTTC | CASSPRGTAPRVYGYTF
- | TRBJ1-5 | TRBV20-1 | - | TGCAGTGCTAGACTCTCCGCCACAGGGCGGCAGCCCCAGCATTTT | CSARLSATGRQPQHF
- | TRBJ1-1 | TRBV6-2/TRBV6-3 | many | TGTGCCAGCAGTTACTCTACGATCACTGAAGCTTTCTTT | CASSYSTITEAFF
- | TRBJ2-5 | TRBV4-2 | many | TGTGCCAGCAGCCAAGATCCATCGGGGGACGAGACCCAGTACTTC | CASSQDPSGDETQYF
TRBD1 | TRBJ1-3 | TRBV10-3 | few | TGTGCCATCAGTCCGACCGGGACAGCCGGAAACACCATATATTTT | CAISPTGTAGNTIYF
- | TRBJ1-2 | TRBV6-2/TRBV6-3 | few | TGTGCCAGCAGTTACGTCTTGGAGGGGGTCAACACCTTC | CASSYVLEGVNTF
- | TRBJ2-5 | TRBV7-6 | - | TGTGCCAGCAGTTCTACCTTGTGGGAGACCCAGTACTTC | CASSSTLWETQYF
- | TRBJ1-2 | TRBV12-3/TRBV12-4 | - | TGTGCCAGCAGTTTTGAGACAGGTGTTAACTATGGCTACACCTTC | CASSFETGVNYGYTF
- | TRBJ2-2 | TRBV29-1 | many | TGCAGCGCGGCCCTCTCTGGTGGCGGGGAGCTGTTTTTT | CSAALSGGGELFF
TRBD1 | TRBJ1-1 | TRBV12-3/TRBV12-4 | many | TGTGCCAGCAGTTTCGACAGGGGAATTGAAGCTTTCTTT | CASSFDRGIEAFF
- | TRBJ2-3 | TRBV25-1 | few | TGTGCCAGCAGTGAATATAGCGAAGGCGATACGCAGTATTTT | CASSEYSEGDTQYF
TRBD2 | TRBJ2-7 | TRBV5-1 | - | TGCGCCAGCAGCGGCGGGACTAGCGGGGGTTACGAGCAGTACTTC | CASSGGTSGGYEQYF
- | TRBJ1-2 | TRBV4-1 | - | TGCGCCAGCAGCCAAGACGCGGTGCAAGCCTTC | CASSQDAVQAF
TRBD2 | TRBJ2-1 | TRBV10-3 | many | TGTGCCATCAGTCTAGCGGGCCGTGGGGGCAATGAGCAGTTCTTC | CAISLAGRGGNEQFF
- | TRBJ2-6 | TRBV5-4 | few | TGTGCCAGCAGCTCAAACTCTGGGGCCAACGTCCTGACTTTC | CASSSNSGANVLTF
TRBD1 | TRBJ1-4 | TRBV9 | few | TGTGCCAGCAGCGCCCGACCGGGACAGGGTAATGAAAAACTGTTTTTT | CASSARPGQGNEKLFF
TRBD1 | TRBJ2-1 | TRBV7-2 | - | TGTGCCAGCAGCAGAAACAGGGGGCTTAATGAGCAGTTCTTC | CASSRNRGLNEQFF
TRBD2 | TRBJ2-5 | TRBV7-6 | few | TGTGCCAGCAGCTTACCACTGCAGGGAGGGGAGACCCAGTACTTC | CASSLPLQGGETQYF
- | TRBJ2-5 | TRBV7-7 | many | TGTGCTAGCAGCTTAGGGTCCGGGGGCGGAGAGACCCAGTACTTC | CASSLGSGGGETQYF
- | TRBJ1-2 | TRBV2 | many | TGTGCCAGCAGTCGGACGTTGACTAACTATGGCTACACCTTC | CASSRTLTNYGYTF
- | TRBJ2-1 | TRBV20-1 | - | TGCAGTGCTAGCCGGGGCGGAGCCTACAATGAGCAGTTCTTC | CSASRGGAYNEQFF
TRBD2 | TRBJ2-4 | TRBV13 | few | TGTGCCAGCAGCGCCCGGACTAGCGGGGGCAAAAAAAACATTCAGTACTTC | CASSARTSGGKKNIQYF
- | TRBJ1-1 | TRBV28 | few | TGTGCCAGCAGTTGGTTTATTGCAGGGAGCACTGAAGCTTTCTTT | CASSWFIAGSTEAFF
- | TRBJ2-1 | TRBV6-4 | many | TGTGCCAGCAGTGTCGGGGATTACAATGAGCAGTTCTTC | CASSVGDYNEQFF
- | TRBJ1-5 | TRBV6-4 | - | TGTGCCAGCAGTGACTGGGGGGCAGGTCAGCCCCAGCATTTT | CASSDWGAGQPQHF
- | TRBJ2-7 | TRBV7-2 | few | TGTGCCAGCAGCTTTGACCGAGATGCCTCCTACGAGCAGTACTTC | CASSFDRDASYEQYF